This TCR beta chain stems from a study of cytomegalovirus exposure and HLA in healthy donors. Primers included in the PCR were 60 Vbeta and 13 Jbeta primers. Method: immunoSEQ multiplex PCR; TCRdb's copy keeps in-frame clones and lacks some. The sample holds 89,000 or so clones, about 81% seen once. The sequencing sample was made of PBMCs. The sequence was collected from a man between 60 and 70 years old in good health and CMV-seronegative.

The CDR3 spells CASSLGQSGVGNSPLHF. In nucleotides, the CDR3 is TGCGCCAGCAGCCTGGGACAGTCAGGCGTAGGGAATTCACCCCTCCACTTT. The chain links TRBV5-1 to TRBJ1-6; 7 bases are shared with TRBD1. The germline CDR1 and CDR2 sequences are SGHRS and YFSETQ. V gave up 4 bases and J gave up 7 bases; unmatched junction bases: 14. The CDR3 has 17 residues. The variable domain in full, with the rest retrieved from reference TRBV5-1 and TRBJ1-6, is KAGVTQTPRYLIKTRGQQVTLSCSPISGHRSVSWYQQTPGQGLQFLFEYFSETQRNKGNFPGRFSGRQFSNSRSEMNVSTLELGDSALYLCASSLGQSGVGNSPLHFGNGTRLTVT.